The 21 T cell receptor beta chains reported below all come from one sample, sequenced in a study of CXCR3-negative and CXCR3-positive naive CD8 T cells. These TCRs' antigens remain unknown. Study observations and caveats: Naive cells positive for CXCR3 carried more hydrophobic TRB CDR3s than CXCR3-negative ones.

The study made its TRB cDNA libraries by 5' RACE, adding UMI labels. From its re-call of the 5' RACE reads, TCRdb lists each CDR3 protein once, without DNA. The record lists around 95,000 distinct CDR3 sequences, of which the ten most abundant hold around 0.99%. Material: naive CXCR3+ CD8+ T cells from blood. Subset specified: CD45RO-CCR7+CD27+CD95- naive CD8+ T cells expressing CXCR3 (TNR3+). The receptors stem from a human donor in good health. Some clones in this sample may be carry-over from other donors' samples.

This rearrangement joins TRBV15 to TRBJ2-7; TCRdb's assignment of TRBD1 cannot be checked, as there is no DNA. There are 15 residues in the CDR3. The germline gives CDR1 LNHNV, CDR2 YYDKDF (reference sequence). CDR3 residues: CATSRDRSGGNEQYF.

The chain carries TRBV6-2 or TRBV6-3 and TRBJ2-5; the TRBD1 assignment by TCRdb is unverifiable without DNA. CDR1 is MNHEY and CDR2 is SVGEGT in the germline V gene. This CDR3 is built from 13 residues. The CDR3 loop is CASSYELGQTQYF.

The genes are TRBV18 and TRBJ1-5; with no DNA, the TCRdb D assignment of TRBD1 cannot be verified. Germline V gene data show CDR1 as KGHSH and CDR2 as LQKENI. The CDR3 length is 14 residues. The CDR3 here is CASSRDREDQPQHF.

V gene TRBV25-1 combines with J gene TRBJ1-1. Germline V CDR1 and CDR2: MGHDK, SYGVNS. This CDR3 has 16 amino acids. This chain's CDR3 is CASHAGGDIMNTEAFF.

This chain's CDR3 is CASMGDTFYEQYF. The rearrangement uses TRBV12-3 or TRBV12-4 and TRBJ2-7; TCRdb reports TRBD1, a call that lacks DNA to check it against. This CDR3 comprises 13 residues.

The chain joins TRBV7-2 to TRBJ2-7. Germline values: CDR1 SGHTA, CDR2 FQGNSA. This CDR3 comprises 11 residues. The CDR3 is CASSQAYEQYF.

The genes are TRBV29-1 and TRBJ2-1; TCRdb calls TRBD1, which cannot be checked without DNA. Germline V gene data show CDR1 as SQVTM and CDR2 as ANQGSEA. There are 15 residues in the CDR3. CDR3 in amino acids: CIVEDWGQDDNEQFF.

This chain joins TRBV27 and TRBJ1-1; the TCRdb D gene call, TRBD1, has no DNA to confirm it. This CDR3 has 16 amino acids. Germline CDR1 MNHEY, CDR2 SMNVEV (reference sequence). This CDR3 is CASSLRPGGGNTEAFF.

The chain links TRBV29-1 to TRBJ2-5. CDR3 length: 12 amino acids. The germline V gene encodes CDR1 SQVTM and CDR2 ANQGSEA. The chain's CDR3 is CSVNGSQETQYF.

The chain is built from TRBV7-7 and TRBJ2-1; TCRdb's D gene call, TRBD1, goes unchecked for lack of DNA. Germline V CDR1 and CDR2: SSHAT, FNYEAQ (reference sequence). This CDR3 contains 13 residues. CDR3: CASSRDRYNEQFF.

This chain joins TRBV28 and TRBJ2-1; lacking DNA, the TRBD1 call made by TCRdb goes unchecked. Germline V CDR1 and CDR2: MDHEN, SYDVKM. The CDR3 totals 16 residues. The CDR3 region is CASTGVRSKPYNEQFF.

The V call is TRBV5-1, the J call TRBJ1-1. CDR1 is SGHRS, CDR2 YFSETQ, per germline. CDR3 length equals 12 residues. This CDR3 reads CASSVGFTEAFF. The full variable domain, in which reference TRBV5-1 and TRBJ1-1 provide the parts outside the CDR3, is KAGVTQTPRYLIKTRGQQVTLSCSPISGHRSVSWYQQTPGQGLQFLFEYFSETQRNKGNFPGRFSGRQFSNSRSEMNVSTLELGDSALYLCASSVGFTEAFFGQGTRLTVV.

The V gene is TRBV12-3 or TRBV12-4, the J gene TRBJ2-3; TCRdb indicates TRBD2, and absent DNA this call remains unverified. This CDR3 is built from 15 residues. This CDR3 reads CASRSSESSTDTQYF.

The chain's CDR3 is CASSLRGVAYEQYF. The rearrangement uses TRBV13 and TRBJ2-7; as DNA is missing, the TRBD2 call by TCRdb cannot be tested. This CDR3 region has 14 residues. CDR1 PRHDT and CDR2 FYEKMQ come from the germline V gene (reference sequence).

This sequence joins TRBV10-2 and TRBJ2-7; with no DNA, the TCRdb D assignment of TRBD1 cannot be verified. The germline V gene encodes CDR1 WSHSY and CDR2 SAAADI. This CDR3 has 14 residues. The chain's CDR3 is CASSEAPTLYEQYF.

CDR3 amino acids: CASSTQLGKNTEAFF. The chain couples TRBV6-5 to TRBJ1-1. The CDR3 has 15 amino acids. CDR1 and CDR2 (germline): MNHEY, SVGAGI.

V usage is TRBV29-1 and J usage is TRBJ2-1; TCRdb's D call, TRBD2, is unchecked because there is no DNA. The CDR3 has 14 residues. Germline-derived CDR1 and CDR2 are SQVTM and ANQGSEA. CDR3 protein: CSVGPSGGENEQFF.

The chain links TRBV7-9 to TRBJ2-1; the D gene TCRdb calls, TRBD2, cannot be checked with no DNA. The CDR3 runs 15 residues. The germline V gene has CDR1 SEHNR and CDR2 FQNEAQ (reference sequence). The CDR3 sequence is CASSHSGANYNEQFF.

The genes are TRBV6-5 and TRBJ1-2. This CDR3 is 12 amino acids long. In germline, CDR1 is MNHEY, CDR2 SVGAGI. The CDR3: CASSYNNYGYTF.

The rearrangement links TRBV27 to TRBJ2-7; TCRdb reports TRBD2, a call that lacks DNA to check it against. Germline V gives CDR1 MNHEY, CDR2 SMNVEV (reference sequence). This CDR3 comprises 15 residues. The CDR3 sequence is CASSLALGRVDEQYF.

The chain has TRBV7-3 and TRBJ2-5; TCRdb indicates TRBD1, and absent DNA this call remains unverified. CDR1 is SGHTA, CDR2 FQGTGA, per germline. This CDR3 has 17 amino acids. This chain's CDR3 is CASSSLPPGHIQETQYF.